This is a list of T cell receptor beta chains from one sample in a study of CD8 T cells in Susac syndrome. MiXCR, run by TCRdb on the immunoSEQ multiplex PCR reads, gives a single entry per CDR3 protein. The table has some 150,000 distinct CDR3 sequences, approximately 94% seen once. Sequenced: CD8+ T cells from PBMCs. The receptors derive from a human donor with multiple sclerosis. The CDR3 runs from the conserved cysteine through the conserved F or W. A D gene is named only where the DNA matches it firmly. Size is omitted from some rows. Given values are once, few, many or a class for expanded clones.

J gene: TRBJ1-6
clone size: -
D gene: -
V gene: TRBV27
CDR3 protein: CASSLTYNSPLHF
CDR3 DNA: TGTGCCAGCAGTCTGACCTATAATTCACCCCTCCACTTT

J gene: TRBJ2-2
clone size: -
D gene: TRBD1
V gene: TRBV9
CDR3 protein: CASSVATGSGELFF
CDR3 DNA: TGTGCCAGCAGCGTCGCGACAGGGTCCGGGGAGCTGTTTTTT

J gene: TRBJ2-5
clone size: once
D gene: TRBD2
V gene: TRBV28
CDR3 protein: CASGGGNRQWETQYF
CDR3 DNA: TGTGCCAGCGGGGGGGGGAACAGGCAATGGGAGACCCAGTACTTC

J gene: TRBJ2-1
clone size: -
D gene: -
V gene: TRBV12-3/TRBV12-4
CDR3 protein: CASSRSAYNNEQFF
CDR3 DNA: TGTGCCAGCAGTAGGTCTGCTTATAACAATGAGCAGTTCTTC

J gene: TRBJ2-5
clone size: -
D gene: TRBD1
V gene: TRBV12-3/TRBV12-4
CDR3 protein: CASIPPGQGNTQYF
CDR3 DNA: TGTGCCAGCATCCCCCCGGGACAGGGGAACACCCAGTACTTC

J gene: TRBJ2-5
clone size: -
D gene: -
V gene: TRBV9
CDR3 protein: CASSRGGIIRETQYF
CDR3 DNA: TGTGCCAGCAGTCGTGGGGGGATTATTCGGGAGACCCAGTACTTC

J gene: TRBJ2-7
clone size: -
D gene: TRBD1
V gene: TRBV6-5
CDR3 protein: CASSYSVGQVSYEQYF
CDR3 DNA: TGTGCCAGCAGTTACTCCGTCGGACAGGTCTCCTACGAGCAGTACTTC

J gene: TRBJ2-7
clone size: -
D gene: -
V gene: TRBV4-2
CDR3 protein: CASSQPGIEQYF
CDR3 DNA: TGTGCCAGCAGCCAACCAGGGATCGAGCAGTACTTC

J gene: TRBJ1-5
clone size: -
D gene: -
V gene: TRBV2
CDR3 protein: CASSGQEQHF
CDR3 DNA: TGTGCCAGCAGTGGACAGGAACAGCATTTT

J gene: TRBJ2-1
clone size: -
D gene: -
V gene: TRBV5-1
CDR3 protein: CASSLVAGNFHGNEQFF
CDR3 DNA: TGCGCCAGCAGCTTGGTGGCAGGGAATTTTCACGGCAATGAGCAGTTCTTC

J gene: TRBJ2-5
clone size: -
D gene: TRBD2
V gene: TRBV5-6
CDR3 protein: CASKAGGAKTQYF
CDR3 DNA: TGTGCCAGCAAGGCGGGGGGCGCGAAGACCCAGTACTTC

J gene: TRBJ2-7
clone size: -
D gene: -
V gene: TRBV7-2
CDR3 protein: CASSLFSDAYEQYF
CDR3 DNA: TGTGCCAGCAGCTTGTTCAGCGATGCCTACGAGCAGTACTTC

J gene: TRBJ2-5
clone size: -
D gene: -
V gene: TRBV27
CDR3 protein: CASTFLGGTQETQYF
CDR3 DNA: TGTGCCAGCACTTTCCTCGGCGGAACCCAAGAGACCCAGTACTTC

J gene: TRBJ1-4
clone size: -
D gene: -
V gene: TRBV29-1
CDR3 protein: CSVGPTTNEKLFF
CDR3 DNA: TGCAGCGTTGGACCTACAACTAATGAAAAACTGTTTTTT

J gene: TRBJ2-5
clone size: -
D gene: TRBD2
V gene: TRBV7-9
CDR3 protein: CASSLETSGGDQETQYF
CDR3 DNA: TGTGCCAGCAGCTTAGAGACTAGCGGGGGAGACCAAGAGACCCAGTACTTC

J gene: TRBJ2-7
clone size: -
D gene: TRBD1
V gene: TRBV29-1
CDR3 protein: CSVEDLSGDSSYEQYF
CDR3 DNA: TGCAGCGTTGAAGATCTTTCAGGGGACAGCTCCTACGAGCAGTACTTC

J gene: TRBJ2-5
clone size: -
D gene: -
V gene: TRBV12-3/TRBV12-4
CDR3 protein: CASTWGRGTLRGTQYF
CDR3 DNA: TGTGCCAGCACCTGGGGGCGGGGGACTCTCCGGGGGACCCAGTACTTC

J gene: TRBJ1-1
clone size: -
D gene: -
V gene: TRBV3-1
CDR3 protein: CASSQDGSGNTEAFF
CDR3 DNA: TGTGCCAGCAGCCAAGACGGTTCAGGGAACACTGAAGCTTTCTTT

J gene: TRBJ2-3
clone size: -
D gene: -
V gene: TRBV7-9
CDR3 protein: CASSFKGADTQYF
CDR3 DNA: TGTGCCAGCAGCTTCAAGGGGGCAGATACGCAGTATTTT

J gene: TRBJ1-5
clone size: -
D gene: -
V gene: TRBV7-9
CDR3 protein: CASSSGGLGQPQHF
CDR3 DNA: TGTGCCAGCAGCAGTGGAGGGTTGGGTCAGCCCCAGCATTTT

J gene: TRBJ2-7
clone size: -
D gene: -
V gene: TRBV20-1
CDR3 protein: CSARPSERMASYEQYF
CDR3 DNA: TGCAGTGCTAGGCCTAGCGAAAGAATGGCGTCCTACGAGCAGTACTTC

J gene: TRBJ2-1
clone size: -
D gene: -
V gene: TRBV27
CDR3 protein: CASTHGGGEQFF
CDR3 DNA: TGTGCCAGCACTCATGGGGGAGGTGAGCAGTTCTTC

J gene: TRBJ2-5
clone size: -
D gene: -
V gene: TRBV7-9
CDR3 protein: CASSVPTGLKETQYF
CDR3 DNA: TGTGCCAGCTCGGTACCGACGGGACTCAAAGAGACCCAGTACTTC

J gene: TRBJ1-2
clone size: -
D gene: -
V gene: TRBV2
CDR3 protein: CASRGRVEYGYTF
CDR3 DNA: TGTGCCAGCAGGGGCAGGGTAGAGTATGGCTACACCTTC

J gene: TRBJ2-1
clone size: -
D gene: -
V gene: TRBV25-1
CDR3 protein: CASSERGALTRNEQFF
CDR3 DNA: TGTGCCAGCAGTGAAAGGGGGGCTCTGACTAGGAATGAGCAGTTCTTC

J gene: TRBJ1-2
clone size: -
D gene: -
V gene: TRBV9
CDR3 protein: CASSDGQLYGYTF
CDR3 DNA: TGTGCCAGCAGCGATGGACAGTTATATGGCTACACCTTC

J gene: TRBJ2-1
clone size: -
D gene: TRBD2
V gene: TRBV5-1
CDR3 protein: CASSTGTSGGAGYEQFF
CDR3 DNA: TGCGCCAGCAGCACCGGGACTAGCGGGGGGGCCGGGTATGAGCAGTTCTTC

J gene: TRBJ1-6
clone size: -
D gene: TRBD1
V gene: TRBV7-2
CDR3 protein: CASSSTGVRSPLHF
CDR3 DNA: TGTGCCAGCAGCTCAACAGGGGTACGGTCACCCCTCCACTTT

J gene: TRBJ2-7
clone size: -
D gene: TRBD2
V gene: TRBV7-2
CDR3 protein: CASSSKGLAAYEQYF
CDR3 DNA: TGTGCCAGCAGCTCCAAAGGACTAGCGGCCTACGAGCAGTACTTC

J gene: TRBJ1-2
clone size: -
D gene: -
V gene: TRBV12-3/TRBV12-4
CDR3 protein: CASSLGGPGYTF
CDR3 DNA: TGTGCCAGCAGTTTAGGGGGGCCCGGCTACACCTTC

J gene: TRBJ2-1
clone size: -
D gene: TRBD2
V gene: TRBV13
CDR3 protein: CASSAPGLASNEQFF
CDR3 DNA: TGTGCCAGCAGCGCTCCGGGACTAGCGAGTAATGAGCAGTTCTTC

J gene: TRBJ2-7
clone size: -
D gene: -
V gene: TRBV29-1
CDR3 protein: CSVQGGEIYEQYF
CDR3 DNA: TGCAGCGTTCAGGGGGGGGAGATCTACGAGCAGTACTTC

J gene: TRBJ2-7
clone size: -
D gene: -
V gene: TRBV15
CDR3 protein: CATSSSRAPYEQYF
CDR3 DNA: TGTGCCACCAGCTCTTCCCGGGCACCTTACGAGCAGTACTTC

J gene: TRBJ2-3
clone size: -
D gene: TRBD2
V gene: TRBV3-1
CDR3 protein: CASSPSASLAGPTDTQYF
CDR3 DNA: TGTGCCAGCAGCCCTTCGGCTTCTCTAGCGGGGCCGACAGATACGCAGTATTTT

J gene: TRBJ1-2
clone size: -
D gene: TRBD1
V gene: TRBV5-4
CDR3 protein: CASSLGWADRGRINYGYTF
CDR3 DNA: TGTGCCAGCAGCTTGGGGTGGGCGGACAGGGGGCGGATTAACTATGGCTACACCTTC

J gene: TRBJ1-2
clone size: -
D gene: -
V gene: TRBV13
CDR3 protein: CASSLGATFTGYTF
CDR3 DNA: TGTGCCAGCAGCTTAGGGGCGACCTTTACCGGCTACACCTTC

J gene: TRBJ1-2
clone size: -
D gene: TRBD1
V gene: TRBV30
CDR3 protein: CAWSLGQGDTRYGYTF
CDR3 DNA: TGTGCCTGGAGTCTCGGACAGGGGGATACACGCTATGGCTACACCTTC

J gene: TRBJ1-2
clone size: -
D gene: -
V gene: TRBV5-6
CDR3 protein: CASSSPTEANYGYTF
CDR3 DNA: TGTGCCAGCAGCAGCCCCACAGAGGCTAACTATGGCTACACCTTC

J gene: TRBJ2-7
clone size: -
D gene: -
V gene: TRBV15
CDR3 protein: CATSRDLGGPGSYEQYF
CDR3 DNA: TGTGCCACCAGCAGAGATCTCGGTGGGCCAGGCTCCTACGAGCAGTACTTC

J gene: TRBJ1-1
clone size: -
D gene: -
V gene: TRBV9
CDR3 protein: CASSPQIETEAFF
CDR3 DNA: TGTGCCAGCAGCCCACAAATAGAAACAGAAGCTTTCTTT

J gene: TRBJ2-7
clone size: -
D gene: -
V gene: TRBV30
CDR3 protein: CAWTRTKRGNEQYF
CDR3 DNA: TGTGCCTGGACTCGGACTAAACGGGGGAATGAGCAGTACTTC

J gene: TRBJ2-1
clone size: -
D gene: TRBD2
V gene: TRBV3-1
CDR3 protein: CASSPARGEGVNEQFF
CDR3 DNA: TGTGCCAGCAGCCCGGCCCGGGGGGAAGGCGTCAATGAGCAGTTCTTC

J gene: TRBJ1-2
clone size: few
D gene: -
V gene: TRBV4-1
CDR3 protein: CASSQEEGRYDGYTF
CDR3 DNA: TGCGCCAGCAGCCAAGAGGAGGGCAGATACGATGGCTACACCTTC

J gene: TRBJ2-5
clone size: -
D gene: TRBD2
V gene: TRBV30
CDR3 protein: CAYQREAGHQETQYF
CDR3 DNA: TGTGCCTATCAAAGGGAAGCGGGGCATCAAGAGACCCAGTACTTC

J gene: TRBJ2-7
clone size: -
D gene: TRBD1
V gene: TRBV4-3
CDR3 protein: CASSQVFDRVSYEQYF
CDR3 DNA: TGCGCCAGCAGCCAAGTCTTCGACAGGGTTAGTTACGAGCAGTACTTC

J gene: TRBJ2-1
clone size: -
D gene: TRBD2
V gene: TRBV7-9
CDR3 protein: CASSPPSGGAYNEQFF
CDR3 DNA: TGTGCCAGCAGCCCTCCGAGCGGGGGGGCGTACAATGAGCAGTTCTTC

J gene: TRBJ1-1
clone size: once
D gene: -
V gene: TRBV5-1
CDR3 protein: CASSLAAGVNTEAFF
CDR3 DNA: TGCGCCAGCAGCTTGGCCGCAGGGGTGAACACTGAAGCTTTCTTT

J gene: TRBJ1-2
clone size: -
D gene: -
V gene: TRBV13
CDR3 protein: CASSLGPGDGYTF
CDR3 DNA: TGTGCCAGCAGCTTAGGCCCAGGGGATGGCTACACCTTC

J gene: TRBJ1-2
clone size: few
D gene: -
V gene: TRBV6-1
CDR3 protein: CASSEDWGLIYGYTF
CDR3 DNA: TGTGCCAGCAGTGAAGACTGGGGGTTGATCTATGGCTACACCTTC

J gene: TRBJ2-5
clone size: -
D gene: -
V gene: TRBV7-9
CDR3 protein: CASSTGEETQYF
CDR3 DNA: TGTGCCAGCAGTACCGGGGAAGAGACCCAGTACTTC

J gene: TRBJ2-3
clone size: -
D gene: -
V gene: TRBV30
CDR3 protein: CAWGRKGDTQYF
CDR3 DNA: TGTGCCTGGGGCCGGAAGGGAGATACGCAGTATTTT

J gene: TRBJ2-7
clone size: -
D gene: TRBD1
V gene: TRBV9
CDR3 protein: CASSVAGQGAGEQYF
CDR3 DNA: TGTGCCAGCAGCGTAGCTGGACAGGGGGCTGGGGAGCAGTACTTC

J gene: TRBJ1-4
clone size: -
D gene: -
V gene: TRBV3-1
CDR3 protein: CASSQGAGFREKLFF
CDR3 DNA: TGTGCCAGCAGCCAAGGAGCCGGGTTTCGGGAAAAACTGTTTTTT

J gene: TRBJ1-1
clone size: -
D gene: -
V gene: TRBV20-1
CDR3 protein: CSARDRAMGGTEAFF
CDR3 DNA: TGCAGTGCTAGAGATCGGGCAATGGGGGGCACTGAAGCTTTCTTT

J gene: TRBJ1-2
clone size: -
D gene: -
V gene: TRBV20-1
CDR3 protein: CSARDPLRSGYTF
CDR3 DNA: TGCAGTGCTAGAGATCCCCTTCGGAGTGGCTACACCTTC